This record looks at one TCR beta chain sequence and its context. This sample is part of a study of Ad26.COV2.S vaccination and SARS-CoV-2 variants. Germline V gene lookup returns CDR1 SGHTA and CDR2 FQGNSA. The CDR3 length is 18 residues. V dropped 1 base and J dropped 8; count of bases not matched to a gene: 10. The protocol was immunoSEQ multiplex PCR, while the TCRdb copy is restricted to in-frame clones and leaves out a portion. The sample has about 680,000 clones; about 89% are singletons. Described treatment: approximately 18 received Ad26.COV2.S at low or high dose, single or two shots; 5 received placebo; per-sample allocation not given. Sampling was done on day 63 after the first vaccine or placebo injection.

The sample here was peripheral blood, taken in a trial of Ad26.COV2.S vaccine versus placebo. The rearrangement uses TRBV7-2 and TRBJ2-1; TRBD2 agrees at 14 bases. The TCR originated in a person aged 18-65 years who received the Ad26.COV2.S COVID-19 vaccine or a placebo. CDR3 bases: TGTGCCAGCAGCTTAGGCCTCCGGACTAGCGGGAGGCTCTATGAGCAGTTCTTC. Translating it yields CASSLGLRTSGRLYEQFF.